Listed below are T cell receptor beta chains from one sample, sequenced in a study of shared clonotypes between healthy human individuals. Clones were sequenced by immunoSEQ multiplex PCR, and TCRdb holds only the in-frame ones, with some missing. The sample has hundreds of thousands of clones; about 92% are singletons. Sequenced sample: naive CD8+ T cells sorted from blood. All receptors come from a man aged 25-45 years in good health. Each CDR3 is given with its conserved first and last residue. Fields, in order: CDR3 DNA, CDR3 protein, J gene, D gene, V gene, clone size. D genes are given only for firm matches. Where a row states a size, it is once, few, many or the class of an expanded clone; other rows omit it.

DNA: TGTGCCATCAGTGAGTCGAGAACAGTGTCAACTGAAGCTTTCTTT
CDR3: CAISESRTVSTEAFF
J: TRBJ1-1
D: NA
V: TRBV10-3
size: NA

DNA: TGTGCCAGCACCCTAGGGAGGAGCGGGGACAGGGGGCATTTTAACTATGGCTACACCTTC
CDR3: CASTLGRSGDRGHFNYGYTF
J: TRBJ1-2
D: TRBD1
V: TRBV28
size: NA

DNA: TGTGCCAGCATCAGGGGGGGCAGGAGAGGCAATCAGCCCCAGCATTTT
CDR3: CASIRGGRRGNQPQHF
J: TRBJ1-5
D: TRBD1
V: TRBV28
size: NA

DNA: TGTGCCAGCAGCTACACAGGGGACCAAGAGACCCAGTACTTC
CDR3: CASSYTGDQETQYF
J: TRBJ2-5
D: TRBD1
V: TRBV5-4
size: once

DNA: TGTGCCAGCAGTTACGGGTGGGGCACTGAAGCTTTCTTT
CDR3: CASSYGWGTEAFF
J: TRBJ1-1
D: NA
V: TRBV6-5
size: NA

DNA: TGTGCCAGCAGCTTAAACTTCGGACTCAAGGAGACCCAGTACTTC
CDR3: CASSLNFGLKETQYF
J: TRBJ2-5
D: NA
V: TRBV7-3
size: NA

DNA: TGTGCCAGCAGTTTATTGGGGACAGGGAACACCGGGGAGCTGTTTTTT
CDR3: CASSLLGTGNTGELFF
J: TRBJ2-2
D: TRBD1
V: TRBV27
size: NA

DNA: TGTGCCAGCAGTTCCGACGGTTTTTACAATGAGCAGTTCTTC
CDR3: CASSSDGFYNEQFF
J: TRBJ2-1
D: NA
V: TRBV6-5
size: NA

DNA: TGTGCCAGCAGTCGGGGACTAGCCAAAAACATTCAGTACTTC
CDR3: CASSRGLAKNIQYF
J: TRBJ2-4
D: NA
V: TRBV14
size: NA

DNA: TGTGCCAGGGAAGACGGGTTCCAAGAGACCCAGTACTTC
CDR3: CAREDGFQETQYF
J: TRBJ2-5
D: NA
V: TRBV7-6
size: once

DNA: TGTGCCAGCAGCTTTAGGGACAGGGGTGGCCTTTGGGATCAGCCCCAGCATTTT
CDR3: CASSFRDRGGLWDQPQHF
J: TRBJ1-5
D: TRBD1
V: TRBV7-8
size: NA

DNA: TGTGCCAGCAGCCAGACAGAGGATACGCAGTATTTT
CDR3: CASSQTEDTQYF
J: TRBJ2-3
D: NA
V: TRBV13
size: many

DNA: TGTGCCAGCAGTGGAACTAGCGGCTCCTACGAGCAGTACTTC
CDR3: CASSGTSGSYEQYF
J: TRBJ2-7
D: TRBD2
V: TRBV27
size: NA

DNA: TGTGCCAGCAGCCAAGGGACAGGGTCGCTCCAAGAGACCCAGTACTTC
CDR3: CASSQGTGSLQETQYF
J: TRBJ2-5
D: TRBD1
V: TRBV7-9
size: NA

DNA: TGTGCCAGTAGTACCGAAAAGGACGGTCAGCCCCAGCATTTT
CDR3: CASSTEKDGQPQHF
J: TRBJ1-5
D: NA
V: TRBV19
size: NA

DNA: TGCAGCGCCCTTGACAGCCGCTCAGCCTACGAGCAGTACTTC
CDR3: CSALDSRSAYEQYF
J: TRBJ2-7
D: NA
V: TRBV29-1
size: NA

DNA: TGTGCCAGCAGTAGATGGGACAGCAGCTCCTACAATGAGCAGTTCTTC
CDR3: CASSRWDSSSYNEQFF
J: TRBJ2-1
D: TRBD1
V: TRBV6-9
size: NA

DNA: TGTGCCAGCAGCTCGGGGACTAGCGGGCGATACACAGATACGCAGTATTTT
CDR3: CASSSGTSGRYTDTQYF
J: TRBJ2-3
D: TRBD2
V: TRBV11-2
size: NA

DNA: TGTGCCAGCAGTTATCCTCAGGGCACTGAAGCTTTCTTT
CDR3: CASSYPQGTEAFF
J: TRBJ1-1
D: NA
V: TRBV6-6
size: NA

DNA: TGTGCCAGTATTTCTTATCTCCAGGGGGAACTTGGTGCCGGGGAGCTGTTTTTT
CDR3: CASISYLQGELGAGELFF
J: TRBJ2-2
D: TRBD1
V: TRBV19
size: NA

DNA: TGTGCCAGCAGTGAATACGACAGGGGATGGAGAGGCCAGCCCCAGCATTTT
CDR3: CASSEYDRGWRGQPQHF
J: TRBJ1-5
D: TRBD1
V: TRBV27
size: NA

DNA: TGTGCCAGCAGTTCCGAAACACTATCCTACAATGAGCAGTTCTTC
CDR3: CASSSETLSYNEQFF
J: TRBJ2-1
D: NA
V: TRBV7-9
size: NA

DNA: TGCGCCAGCAGCCAAGTCGGGAGTACCGGGGAGCTGTTTTTT
CDR3: CASSQVGSTGELFF
J: TRBJ2-2
D: NA
V: TRBV4-1
size: NA

DNA: TGTGCCAGCAGCTTACCTCCTTGGACAGGGGATCAGGCTGAAGCTTTCTTT
CDR3: CASSLPPWTGDQAEAFF
J: TRBJ1-1
D: TRBD1
V: TRBV7-9
size: NA

DNA: TGTGCCAGCAGCCAAATACTAGCGGGAGCCATCAATGAGCAGTTCTTC
CDR3: CASSQILAGAINEQFF
J: TRBJ2-1
D: TRBD2
V: TRBV14
size: NA

DNA: TGTGCCAGCAGCTCTCCTGAGGCAGGGACTAACTATGGCTACACCTTC
CDR3: CASSSPEAGTNYGYTF
J: TRBJ1-2
D: NA
V: TRBV5-5
size: NA

DNA: TGTGCCAGCAGCTCGGGCCTCGCTGAAGCTTTCTTT
CDR3: CASSSGLAEAFF
J: TRBJ1-1
D: NA
V: TRBV5-5
size: NA

DNA: TGTGCCAGTAGGAGCAGAAACACTGAAGCTTTCTTT
CDR3: CASRSRNTEAFF
J: TRBJ1-1
D: NA
V: TRBV19
size: NA

DNA: TGTGCCAGCAGTGAAGTTGACAGGGGGTCCTACGAGCAGTACTTC
CDR3: CASSEVDRGSYEQYF
J: TRBJ2-7
D: TRBD1
V: TRBV6-1
size: NA

DNA: TGTGCCATAAGGACAGGGCGCAACCAACCCTACGAGCAGTACTTC
CDR3: CAIRTGRNQPYEQYF
J: TRBJ2-7
D: TRBD1
V: TRBV28
size: NA

DNA: TGTGCCAGCAGCGCTGGACTAGCGGGAGGGATCGCGGATGAGCAGTTCTTC
CDR3: CASSAGLAGGIADEQFF
J: TRBJ2-1
D: TRBD2
V: TRBV13
size: NA

DNA: TGTGCCAGCAGCCCAGTCCCCCGGTCCAACTATGGCTACACCTTC
CDR3: CASSPVPRSNYGYTF
J: TRBJ1-2
D: NA
V: TRBV7-2
size: NA